This T cell receptor (beta chain) was identified in a study of Ad26.COV2.S vaccination and SARS-CoV-2 variants. Across the study: Intramuscularly, Ad26.COV2.S was given either once or twice, 56 days apart. General study results and limits: It was found that vaccine and placebo recipients had similar non-spike TCR breadth. It is possible that the TCR breadth and depth analyses underestimated the total T cell responses.

V lost 5 bases to trimming and J lost 7 bases, with 9 bases between them. Germline CDR1 and CDR2: MNHEY and SVGAGI. This CDR3 spans 12 amino acids. Profiling relied on immunoSEQ multiplex PCR, and the TCRdb table lists in-frame clones only, not all of them. The repertoire consists of fewer than 400,000 clones, with about 88% occurring once and the leading ten covering roughly 3.2%. The treatment was: over 15 received Ad26.COV2.S at low or high dose, single or two shots; about 5 received placebo; per-sample allocation not given. Sample collection was performed on day 63 after the first vaccine or placebo injection. Vaccination employed an Ad26 vector expressing the Wuhan-strain SARS-CoV-2 spike. About this clone itself: Its target is not known.

The J gene is TRBJ2-1, the V gene TRBV6-5, with D tentatively TRBD1 (5 bases). The sequencing used peripheral blood, collected in a trial of Ad26.COV2.S vaccine versus placebo. This sequence was found in a person between 18 and 59 years old who received the Ad26.COV2.S COVID-19 vaccine or a placebo. CDR3 in amino acids: CASSQGGNEQFF. CDR3 DNA sequence: TGTGCCAGCAGTCAGGGTGGGAATGAGCAGTTCTTC.